This T cell receptor (beta chain) is from a study of control samples from healthy donors and cancer patients. This CDR3 comprises 16 residues. Germline V gene data show CDR1 as KGHDR and CDR2 as SFDVKD. The junction had 5 bases not matched to a gene; V was cut back by 4 bases and J by 4 bases. Generated by immunoSEQ multiplex PCR, the TCRdb table keeps only in-frame clones and is missing some. This sample has 150,000 to 200,000 clones, with around nine tenths found just once. The sequenced sample consisted of blood. The clonotype was recovered from a man aged 25 to 45 in good health. The rearrangement links TRBV24-1 to TRBJ2-1; 11 nucleotides match TRBD2. The CDR3 sequence is CATSDGTSGRYNEQFF. In DNA, the CDR3 is TGTGCCACCAGTGACGGTACTAGCGGGAGATACAATGAGCAGTTCTTC.